The clone carrying this T cell receptor beta chain was seen repeatedly, ten times or more. One entry per CDR3 protein results from TCRdb running MiXCR on the RT-PCR reads. This sample has over 400,000 distinct CDR3 sequences, with 16% found just once. The sample originates from a study of patients and donors after allogeneic stem cell transplantation. This TCR was sampled from a human donor who was either an allogeneic HSCT recipient or a stem cell or donor lymphocyte infusion donor (not recorded which). It is not recorded whose cells these are; they may come from a transplant donor. Sequencing was done on a sample of blood, either unsorted or a sorted T cell fraction (not recorded which).

Here the CDR3 DNA reads TGCAGCGTTGCCGTTGGAGCTTTCTTT. Its protein is CSVAVGAFF. V is TRBV29-1 and J is TRBJ1-1; D is unclear. This CDR3 has 9 residues. The germline V gene encodes CDR1 SQVTM and CDR2 ANQGSEA. With 4 bases removed from V and 10 bases from J, the gap between germline ends came to 7 bases.